This T cell receptor (beta chain) was recorded in a study of shared clonotypes between healthy human individuals. Study-wide background: Each donor's CD8 memory used one plate, CD8 naive two, each CD4 subset three.

For sorted subsets, 150 to 250 ng DNA per replicate equaled some 27,000 T cell genomes. Clones were read by immunoSEQ multiplex PCR, and TCRdb kept only the in-frame ones, dropping some. The sample carries some 2,000,000 clones, about 95% recorded once. There are 18 residues in the CDR3. Germline loops: CDR1 LNHDA, CDR2 SQIVND (reference sequence). The junction had 13 bases not matched to a gene; V was cut back by 2 bases and J by 0 bases. Only CD45RO-negative cells positively selected for CCR7 counted as naive CD8 cells, so terminally differentiated effector memory CD45RA+ cells were excluded. Healthy HIV-negative adults with no recent acute infections or vaccinations were recruited as donors. Nashville, Tennessee was home to all donors, who were Caucasian adults.

The chain recombines TRBV19 with TRBJ2-7; 7 nucleotides match TRBD1. The clonotype originates from a man between 18 and 29 years old in good health. Input material: naive CD8+ T cells sorted from blood. CDR3 loop: CASSISPGTAAISYEQYF. CDR3 nucleotide sequence: TGTGCCAGTAGTATATCTCCCGGGACAGCTGCGATCTCCTACGAGCAGTACTTC.